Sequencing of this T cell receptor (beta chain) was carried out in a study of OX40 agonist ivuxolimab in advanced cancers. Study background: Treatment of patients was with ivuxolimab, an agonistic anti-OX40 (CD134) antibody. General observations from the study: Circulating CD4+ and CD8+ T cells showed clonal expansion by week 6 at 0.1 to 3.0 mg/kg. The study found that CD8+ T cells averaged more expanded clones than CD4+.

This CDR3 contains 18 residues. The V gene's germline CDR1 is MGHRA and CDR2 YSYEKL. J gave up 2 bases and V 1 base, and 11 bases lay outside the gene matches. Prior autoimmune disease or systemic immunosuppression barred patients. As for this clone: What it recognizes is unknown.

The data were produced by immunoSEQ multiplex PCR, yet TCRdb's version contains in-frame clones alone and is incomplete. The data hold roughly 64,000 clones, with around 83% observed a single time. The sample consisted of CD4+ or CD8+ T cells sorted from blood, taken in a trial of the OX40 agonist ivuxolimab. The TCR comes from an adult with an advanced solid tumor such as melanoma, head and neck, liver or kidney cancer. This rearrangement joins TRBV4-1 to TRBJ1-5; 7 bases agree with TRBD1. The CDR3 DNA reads TGCGCCAGCAGCCAAGTATCCAGGGGGGACTTTGGCAATCAGCCCCAGCATTTT. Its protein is CASSQVSRGDFGNQPQHF.